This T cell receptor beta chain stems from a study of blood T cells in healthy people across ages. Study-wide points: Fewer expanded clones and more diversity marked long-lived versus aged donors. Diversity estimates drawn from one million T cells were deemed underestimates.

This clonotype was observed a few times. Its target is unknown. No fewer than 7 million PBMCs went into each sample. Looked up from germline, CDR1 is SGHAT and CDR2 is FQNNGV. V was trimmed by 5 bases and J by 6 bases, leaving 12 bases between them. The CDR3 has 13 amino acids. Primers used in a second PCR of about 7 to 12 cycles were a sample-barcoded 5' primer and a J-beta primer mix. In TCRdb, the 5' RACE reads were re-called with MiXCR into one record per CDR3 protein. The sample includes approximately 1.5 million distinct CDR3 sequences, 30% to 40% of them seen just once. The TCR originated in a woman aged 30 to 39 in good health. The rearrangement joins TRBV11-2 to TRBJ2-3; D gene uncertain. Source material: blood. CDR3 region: CASSTRPRDTQYF. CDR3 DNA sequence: TGTGCCAGCAGCACGAGACCGAGGGATACGCAGTATTTT. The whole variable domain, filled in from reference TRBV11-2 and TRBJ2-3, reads EAGVAQSPRYKIIEKRQSVAFWCNPISGHATLYWYQQILGQGPKLLIQFQNNGVVDDSQLPKDRFSAERLKGVDSTLKIQPAKLEDSAVYLCASSTRPRDTQYFGPGTRLTVL.